This T cell receptor beta chain was sequenced for a study of shared clonotypes between healthy human individuals. Study outcomes and limitations: Naive CD4 clonotypes overlapped across several donors at about 5.2%. Despite large depth, sorted-subset datasets appeared incompletely sequenced.

Notes on this clone: Its specificity is not known.

Original data processing: ImmunoSEQ yielded junction-only sequences lacking quality scores, so filtering differed. Assay: immunoSEQ multiplex PCR; the TCRdb copy retains only in-frame clones and omits some. V and J calls and clone size follow that table, whereas D and trimming were derived from the DNA. The sample shows around 2.3 million clones, under 97% of them seen only once. Study donors comprised healthy, HIV-negative adults devoid of recent acute infection or vaccination. V shed 7 bases and J 0 bases; nucleotides not matched to a gene: 2. The CDR3 spans 12 residues. From germline, CDR1 is SQVTM and CDR2 ANQGSEA.

This receptor was obtained from a man younger than 35 in good health. The sequencing sample was made of naive CD4+ T cells sorted from blood. Subset given: CD45RA+ positively selected. The J gene is TRBJ1-2, the V gene TRBV29-1; 7 bases map to TRBD1. This CDR3 is CSAGTANYGYTF. The CDR3 DNA reads TGCAGCGCAGGGACAGCTAACTATGGCTACACCTTC.